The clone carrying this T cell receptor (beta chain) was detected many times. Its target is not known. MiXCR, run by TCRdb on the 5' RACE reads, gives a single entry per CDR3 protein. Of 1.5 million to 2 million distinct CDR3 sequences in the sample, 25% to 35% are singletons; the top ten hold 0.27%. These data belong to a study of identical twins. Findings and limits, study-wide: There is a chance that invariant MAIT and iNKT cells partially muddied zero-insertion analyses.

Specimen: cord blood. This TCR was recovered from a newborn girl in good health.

For the CDR3, the DNA is TGTGCCAGCAGCTTTAGCGGGAGGGCCACAGATACGCAGTATTTT. Translating it yields CASSFSGRATDTQYF. V gene TRBV7-9 combines with J gene TRBJ2-3; 11 nucleotides agree with TRBD2. The V gene's germline CDR1 is SEHNR and CDR2 FQNEAQ (reference sequence). Trimming cost V 3 bases and J 2 bases; bases outside gene matches: 1. The CDR3 has 15 residues.